This T cell receptor (beta chain) was identified in a study of blood T cell repertoires in COVID-19. CDR1 SQVTM and CDR2 ANQGSEA come from the germline V gene. Trimming took 3 bases from V and 0 from J, leaving 8 bases between them. This CDR3 region has 13 residues. Sequencing used immunoSEQ multiplex PCR; TCRdb keeps in-frame clones, though not all of them. Found here are roughly 160,000 clones, about 85% of them singletons; the top ten hold around 6%. Sample: PBMCs or T cells enriched from blood (not recorded which). This chain joins TRBV29-1 and TRBJ1-1, with D perhaps matching TRBD1 (5 bases). The sequence derives from a woman aged 40 to 55 with acute COVID-19. DNA for the CDR3: TGCAGCGTTGAGGGGGGGATGAACACTGAAGCTTTCTTT. It translates to CSVEGGMNTEAFF.